Listed below are T cell receptor beta chains from one sample, sequenced in a study of T cell repertoires in cytomegalovirus infection. TCRdb recomputed calls from the reads with MiXCR, one row per CDR3 protein. The top ten hold about 6.3% of the sample, which has 210,000 or so distinct CDR3 sequences, approximately 7% seen once. The source material was PBMCs. These receptors all stem from a human donor in good health (CMV status not recorded). Some clones in this sample may be carry-over from other donors' samples. CDR3s include the opening cysteine and the closing phenylalanine or tryptophan. A D gene is named only where the DNA matches it firmly. Part of the rows lack a size; the others show once, few, many or a class for expanded clones.

abundance	v_gene	j_gene	d_gene	CDR3aa	CDR3nt
many	TRBV2	TRBJ1-3	-	CALRQTSGNTIYF	TGTGCCCTACGACAGACCTCTGGAAACACCATATATTTT
few	TRBV14	TRBJ1-2	-	CASSVIPDWNYGYTF	TGTGCCAGCAGCGTTATCCCGGACTGGAACTATGGCTACACCTTC
many	TRBV5-1	TRBJ1-6	-	CASSFDSSYNSPLHF	TGCGCCAGCAGTTTCGACAGCTCCTATAATTCACCCCTCCACTTT
many	TRBV28	TRBJ1-1	-	CASSPAGLGGNTEAFF	TGTGCCAGCAGTCCGGCGGGACTGGGCGGGAACACTGAAGCTTTCTTT
many	TRBV20-1	TRBJ1-1	-	CSAAGQGRNTEAFF	TGCAGTGCAGCGGGGCAGGGGAGGAACACTGAAGCTTTCTTT
many	TRBV7-9	TRBJ2-7	TRBD1	CASSLETGTYEQYF	TGTGCCAGCAGCTTAGAGACAGGGACCTACGAGCAGTACTTC
many	TRBV7-9	TRBJ2-1	TRBD2	CASSRLAGAYNEQFF	TGTGCCAGCAGTCGACTAGCGGGGGCCTACAATGAGCAGTTCTTC
many	TRBV7-6	TRBJ2-1	-	CASSSLGVNEQFF	TGTGCCAGCAGCTCTCTAGGAGTCAATGAGCAGTTCTTC
many	TRBV29-1	TRBJ1-2	-	CSVDLTTGAYGYTF	TGCAGCGTTGACCTAACCACAGGCGCCTATGGCTACACCTTC
many	TRBV6-8	TRBJ1-1	-	CASSLPRNLANTEAFF	TGTGCCAGCAGTCTCCCCCGGAACCTCGCGAACACTGAAGCTTTCTTT
few	TRBV4-2	TRBJ1-4	-	CASSQGDFGRLFF	TGTGCCAGCAGCCAAGGGGATTTTGGACGTCTGTTTTTT
few	TRBV19	TRBJ1-1	TRBD1	CASSIGIDRAYEAFF	TGTGCCAGTAGTATCGGGATTGACAGGGCTTATGAAGCTTTCTTT
once	TRBV20-1	TRBJ1-5	TRBD1	CSAKQGGNQPQHF	TGCAGTGCTAAACAGGGGGGAAATCAGCCCCAGCATTTT
-	TRBV19	TRBJ2-2	-	CASSMARTWYPGELFF	TGTGCCAGTAGTATGGCGCGGACGTGGTATCCCGGGGAGCTGTTTTTT
many	TRBV6-2/TRBV6-3	TRBJ1-1	-	CASSYEAEAKAFF	TGTGCCAGCAGTTACGAGGCAGAGGCCAAAGCTTTCTTT
many	TRBV30	TRBJ1-4	-	CAWSLGVTNEKLFF	TGTGCCTGGAGTCTGGGAGTGACTAATGAAAAACTGTTTTTT
many	TRBV7-2	TRBJ2-2	TRBD2	CASSLLAGVNTGELFF	TGTGCCAGCAGCTTATTAGCGGGTGTAAACACCGGGGAGCTGTTTTTT
many	TRBV6-2/TRBV6-3	TRBJ1-1	-	CASSYGGGRTEAFF	TGTGCCAGCAGTTACGGAGGGGGGAGGACTGAAGCTTTCTTT
few	TRBV10-2	TRBJ2-3	TRBD2	CASTSSGATTDTQYF	TGCGCCAGCACTTCAAGCGGGGCGACCACAGATACGCAGTATTTT
many	TRBV20-1	TRBJ2-7	TRBD1	CSARSGQGAYEQYF	TGCAGTGCTAGATCGGGACAGGGGGCCTACGAGCAGTACTTC
many	TRBV23-1	TRBJ2-1	TRBD1	CASSLNRDGTGKGREENEQFF	TGCGCCAGCAGTCTCAACAGGGACGGGACAGGAAAGGGTAGAGAAGAGAATGAGCAGTTCTTC
many	TRBV7-9	TRBJ1-2	-	CASSWMNGYGYTF	TGTGCCAGCAGCTGGATGAATGGCTATGGCTACACCTTC
-	TRBV6-2/TRBV6-3	TRBJ2-5	-	CASSYVAPAGTGTQYF	TGTGCCAGCAGTTACGTCGCGCCGGCGGGGACCGGGACCCAGTACTTC
many	TRBV5-1	TRBJ1-1	-	CASSLKGEYTEAFF	TGCGCCAGCAGCTTGAAAGGGGAATACACTGAAGCTTTCTTT
many	TRBV7-8	TRBJ1-4	-	CASSFSQEDIATNEKLFF	TGTGCCAGCAGCTTCAGCCAGGAAGATATTGCAACTAATGAAAAACTGTTTTTT
many	TRBV29-1	TRBJ1-2	-	CSVRQSGGGYTF	TGCAGCGTTAGGCAAAGCGGAGGAGGCTACACCTTC
many	TRBV5-1	TRBJ2-1	-	CASSLDGDTADNEQFF	TGCGCCAGCAGCTTGGATGGGGACACGGCGGACAATGAGCAGTTCTTC
-	TRBV29-1	TRBJ1-2	-	CSVPSDANYGYTF	TGCAGCGTCCCCTCGGACGCCAACTATGGCTACACCTTC
many	TRBV30	TRBJ1-5	TRBD1	CAWSFYRGGGNQPQHF	TGTGCCTGGAGTTTCTACAGGGGGGGAGGAAATCAGCCCCAGCATTTT